Below are 24 T cell receptor beta chains sequenced from a single sample in a study of blood T cells in healthy people across ages. It was with a sample-barcoded 5' primer and a J-beta primer mix that a second PCR of roughly 7 to 12 cycles was run. MiXCR, run by TCRdb on the 5' RACE reads, gives a single entry per CDR3 protein. Here the sample spans about 1.4 million distinct CDR3 sequences, approximately 59% being singletons. Sequencing was performed on blood. The source of these receptors is a young man in good health.

J is TRBJ2-5 and V is TRBV6-2 or TRBV6-3; D is tentatively TRBD1 or TRBD2 (5 bases each). Judging by the DNA end, TRBJ2-7 fits better; the J call may be wrong. The CDR3 sequence is 15 residues long. Germline values: CDR1 MNHEY, CDR2 SVGEGT. The CDR3 coding sequence is TGTGCCAGCAGTTCCCTCGGGGCAGGGATGAACGAGCAGTACTTC. This gives the protein CASSSLGAGMNEQYF.

This rearrangement joins TRBV2 to TRBJ2-5, with D perhaps given as TRBD1 or TRBD2 (5 bases each). V was clipped by 7 bases and J by 11 bases, with 23 bases between them. CDR3 length equals 14 residues. Germline lookup yields CDR1 SNHLY and CDR2 FYNNEI. The CDR3 reads CASTGPDKNNEQYF. For the CDR3, the DNA is TGTGCCAGCACGGGGCCGGACAAAAACAATGAGCAGTACTTC. The whole variable domain, filled in from reference TRBV2 and TRBJ2-5, reads EPEVTQTPSHQVTQMGQEVILRCVPISNHLYFYWYRQILGQKVEFLVSFYNNEISEKSEIFDDQFSVERPDGSNFTLKIRSTKLEDSAMYFCASTGPDKNNEQYFGPGTRLLVL.

This clonotype has just a few counts. The rearrangement links TRBV4-3 to TRBJ1-4; D gene ambiguous. The V gene lost 3 bases and the J gene lost 3 bases, with 11 bases spanning the gap. Per the germline V gene, CDR1 is LGHNA and CDR2 is YSLEER. This CDR3 region has 15 residues. CDR3 in DNA: TGCGCCAGCAGCCAGCCGGGCAGGCCTAATGAAAAACTGTTTTTT. Its translation: CASSQPGRPNEKLFF.

The chain is built from TRBV20-1 and TRBJ1-5; the D gene is possibly TRBD1 (6 bases). The germline CDR1 and CDR2 sequences are DFQATT and SNEGSKA (reference sequence). V lost 5 bases and J 5 bases, leaving 13 bases between the germline ends. CDR3 length equals 13 residues. This CDR3 is CSADGQGHQPQHF. Here the CDR3 DNA reads TGCAGTGCTGACGGCCAGGGGCATCAGCCCCAGCATTTT.

V usage is TRBV7-9 and J usage is TRBJ2-3; D call uncertain. CDR1 and CDR2 (germline): SEHNR, FQNEAQ (reference sequence). The CDR3 covers 12 residues. V was trimmed by 1 base and J by 10 bases, leaving 9 bases between them. CDR3 sequence (DNA): TGTGCCAGCAGCTTAGACCTCTACCCGCAGTATTTT. Translating it yields CASSLDLYPQYF.

DNA for the CDR3: TGTGCCACCAGTCCCGCAGATACGCAGTATTTT. This translates into CATSPADTQYF. The chain recombines TRBV24-1 with TRBJ2-3; D not resolved. Germline V gene lookup returns CDR1 KGHDR and CDR2 SFDVKD. The CDR3 extends over 11 amino acids. Trimming took off 6 bases at V and 4 bases at J, with 4 bases between the two ends.

In regard to this clonotype: This may stem from a read error, because a much larger clone lies one nucleotide away. The V and J genes are TRBV27 and TRBJ2-5; the D is unclear. Germline CDR1 MNHEY, CDR2 SMNVEV (reference sequence). This CDR3 has 12 amino acids. The CDR3 DNA reads TGTGCCAGCAGCCCCTCTGGATACGAGCAGAACTTC. This codes for CASSPSGYEQNF.

The rearrangement uses TRBV7-9 and TRBJ2-4; tentative D call: TRBD2 (6 bases). The J call may not be correct, given that the DNA end is closer to TRBJ2-5. The V gene's germline CDR1 is SEHNR and CDR2 FQNEAQ (reference sequence). There are 17 residues in the CDR3. CDR3 residues: CASSLSHGGRAQETQYF. The CDR3 nucleotides read TGTGCCAGCAGCTTATCGCACGGGGGAAGGGCACAAGAGACCCAGTACTTC.

The CDR3 DNA sequence: TGTGCCAGCAGCCAAGAAACCGCCTACGGGGCTTCCTACAATGAGCAGTTCTTC. This codes for CASSQETAYGASYNEQFF. This chain connects TRBV3-1 to TRBJ2-1; D is perhaps TRBD1 or TRBD2 (5 bases each). Germline values: CDR1 LGHDT, CDR2 YNNKEL (reference sequence). V lost 0 bases, J lost 1 base, and 16 bases lay in between. This CDR3 is 18 amino acids long.

The V call is TRBV10-1, the J call TRBJ2-4; 7 bases agree with TRBD1. The J call may be wrong; the DNA end is better matched by TRBJ2-7. This CDR3 is built from 14 residues. From germline, CDR1 is WNHNN and CDR2 SYGVQD (reference sequence). This CDR3 is CASSPGQVPTEQYF. Written as DNA, the CDR3 is TGCGCCAGCAGTCCTGGACAGGTGCCAACCGAGCAGTACTTC.

This sequence joins TRBV6-2 or TRBV6-3 and TRBJ2-3, with 8 bases lining up with TRBD2. This CDR3 spans 19 amino acids. The germline V gene has CDR1 MNHEY and CDR2 SVGEGT. V lost 2 bases to trimming and J lost 5 bases; unmatched junction nucleotides: 18. DNA for the CDR3: TGTGCCAGCAGTTACAAGTTGCGGGAGGAGTACGGATACGGAGATACGCAGTATTTT. It translates to CASSYKLREEYGYGDTQYF.

Details on this clonotype: At one end the junction does not follow the germline gene, possibly because of a read error. CDR3 sequence: CACSPVQEYEQYF. For the CDR3, the DNA is TGTGCCTGCAGCCCCGTACAGGAATACGAGCAGTACTTC. The rearrangement uses TRBV7-9 and TRBJ2-7; tentatively, D is TRBD1 (5 bases). The CDR3 has 13 amino acids. Germline CDR1 reads SEHNR; CDR2 reads FQNEAQ (reference sequence).

This clonotype was seen a handful of times. The rearrangement links TRBV4-2 to TRBJ2-1; D unresolved. CDR1 is LGHNA and CDR2 is YNFKEQ in the germline V gene. V shed 0 bases and J shed 5 bases, with 8 bases lying between them. The CDR3 is 14 residues long. The CDR3 DNA is TGTGCCAGCAGCCAAGAAATACGGGACAATGAGCAGTTCTTC. Translated, it gives CASSQEIRDNEQFF.

This chain connects TRBV6-4 to TRBJ1-1; TRBD1 is a possible D gene (6 bases). Germline CDR1 reads MRHNA; CDR2 reads SNTAGT. The CDR3 length is 13 residues. V dropped 0 bases and J dropped 8 bases, with 10 bases sitting between them. As DNA, the CDR3 is TGTGCCAGCAGTGACTCGCCCGGACAGGAAGCTTTCTTT. Protein product: CASSDSPGQEAFF.

The chain is built from TRBV20-1 and TRBJ1-4; 9 bases fit TRBD1. The trim removed 0 bases at V and 6 bases at J, leaving 5 bases unmatched. The germline V gene has CDR1 DFQATT and CDR2 SNEGSKA (reference sequence). This CDR3 contains 15 residues. CDR3 nucleotide sequence: TGCAGTGCTAGAGATCCACAGGGGGCTGATGAAAAACTGTTTTTT. This codes for CSARDPQGADEKLFF.

The CDR3 nucleotides read TGTGCCAGCAGCCGGGAGGGGTCCAACACTGAAGCTTTCTTT. This sequence encodes CASSREGSNTEAFF. The chain uses TRBV6-2 or TRBV6-3 and TRBJ1-1, with a weak D call TRBD1 (5 bases). Germline V gives CDR1 MNHEY, CDR2 SVGEGT. The CDR3 covers 14 residues. The ends were cut back, 6 bases at V and 2 bases at J, with 13 bases in the middle.

This clonotype was detected once. The chain has TRBV29-1 and TRBJ2-1; D remains ambiguous. V was trimmed by 7 bases and J by 4 bases, leaving 17 bases between them. CDR1 and CDR2 from the germline V gene are SQVTM and ANQGSEA. CDR3 size: 14 residues. CDR3 in DNA: TGCAGCGGAAACCCGCTAGGGCCATACAATGAGCAGTTCTTC. Encoded protein: CSGNPLGPYNEQFF.

Here the CDR3 reads CASSPNRDRAHEQYF. CDR3 in DNA: TGTGCCAGCAGTCCAAACCGGGACAGGGCCCACGAGCAGTACTTC. V gene TRBV27 combines with J gene TRBJ2-7; 9 nucleotides align to TRBD1. The CDR3 has 15 residues. Germline V gene sequence: CDR1 MNHEY, CDR2 SMNVEV (reference sequence). Trimming took 5 bases from V and 5 from J; bases not matched to a gene: 10.

The chain employs TRBV27 and TRBJ1-2; D gene uncertain. The V end lost 6 bases, the J end lost 2 bases, and 13 bases lay between the germline ends. The germline gives CDR1 MNHEY, CDR2 SMNVEV (reference sequence). The CDR3 has 14 residues. CDR3 DNA sequence: TGTGCCAGCAGCGTCTTGGGGAAAAACTATGGCTACACCTTC. It translates to CASSVLGKNYGYTF.

This clonotype was observed a few times. The chain couples TRBV29-1 to TRBJ1-2, with TRBD1 matching 7 bases. Germline V gene data show CDR1 as SQVTM and CDR2 as ANQGSEA. The CDR3 totals 15 residues. V shed 4 bases, J shed 1 base, and the junction held 9 bases outside the gene matches. DNA of the CDR3: TGCAGCGTTGCCGATGACAGGGCTAATAACTATGGCTACACCTTC. It codes for CSVADDRANNYGYTF.

In this sample, this clonotype turned up a few times. This chain connects TRBV29-1 to TRBJ1-2; 11 nucleotides align to TRBD1. Per germline, CDR1 SQVTM and CDR2 ANQGSEA. V lost 7 bases to trimming and J lost 4 bases; unmatched junction nucleotides: 2. The CDR3 contains 12 residues. CDR3 sequence (DNA): TGCAGCGCCGGGACAGGGGGCTATGGCTACACCTTC. It codes for CSAGTGGYGYTF.

This clonotype has only a few counts. The chain is built from TRBV11-2 and TRBJ2-7; D gene ambiguous. The CDR3 sequence is 13 residues long. V lost 7 bases to trimming and J lost 3 bases, with 13 bases between them. Germline V lookup: CDR1 SGHAT, CDR2 FQNNGV. The CDR3: CASTGLTHYEQYF. The CDR3 DNA is TGTGCCAGCACGGGCCTTACCCACTACGAGCAGTACTTC.

Many counts were recorded for this clonotype. This chain joins TRBV6-5 and TRBJ2-7; D possibly corresponds to TRBD1 (5 bases). Germline assignment: CDR1 MNHEY and CDR2 SVGAGI. This CDR3 spans 14 amino acids. V shed 2 bases and J shed 2 bases, with 10 bases lying between them. The CDR3 DNA is TGTGCCAGCAGTTACGGACAAAAAACCTACGAGCAGTACTTC. Translated: CASSYGQKTYEQYF.

CDR3 in amino acids: CSARIQGQGNNQPQHF. The CDR3 DNA follows: TGCAGTGCTAGAATCCAGGGACAGGGTAACAATCAGCCCCAGCATTTT. The chain joins TRBV20-1 to TRBJ1-5; TRBD1 aligns across 9 bases. The ends lost 2 bases at V and 3 bases at J; junction bases unmatched: 8. The CDR3 is 16 amino acids. Per the germline V gene, CDR1 is DFQATT and CDR2 is SNEGSKA (reference sequence).